A single sample gave rise to the 19 T cell receptor beta chains below, sequenced in a study of memory CD4+ T cells and cytomegalovirus serostatus. The sort gate was single viable CD3+CD4+CD8-CD45RO+ cells for memory CD4+ T cells. The data were produced by immunoSEQ multiplex PCR, yet TCRdb's version contains in-frame clones alone and is incomplete. In the table there are some 67,000 clones, about 80% of which are singletons. Sequencing was done on a sample of memory CD4+ T cells from blood. The receptors were gathered from an adult in good health and CMV-seropositive.

The chain is built from TRBV2 and TRBJ2-5; D not resolved. The germline gives CDR1 SNHLY, CDR2 FYNNEI. This CDR3 spans 12 amino acids. The V gene lost 6 bases and the J gene lost 5 bases, with 10 bases spanning the gap. In nucleotides, the CDR3 is TGTGCCAGCAGCGACGTCATGGAGACCCAGTACTTC. It specifies CASSDVMETQYF.

The DNA for the CDR3 is TGTGCCAGCAGCTTCCGGGATAGCTCCTACGAGCAGTACTTC. Amino acids: CASSFRDSSYEQYF. The gene calls are TRBV7-2 and TRBJ2-7, with D perhaps matching TRBD2 (5 bases). V lost 3 bases and J 0 bases, leaving 9 bases between the germline ends. Germline-derived CDR1 and CDR2 are SGHTA and FQGNSA. The CDR3 has 14 amino acids.

This clone was picked up a small number of times. The rearrangement uses TRBV2 and TRBJ1-4; D is ambiguous. V was trimmed by 10 bases and J by 10 bases, leaving 13 bases between them. CDR3 length: 11 residues. Germline CDR1 reads SNHLY; CDR2 reads FYNNEI. Here the CDR3 reads CATVGQGKLFF. The CDR3 region has the DNA TGTGCCACCGTCGGGCAAGGAAAACTGTTTTTT.

The V and J genes are TRBV7-2 and TRBJ2-3, with a tentative D call TRBD1 (6 bases). The CDR3 runs to 16 residues. Germline values: CDR1 SGHTA, CDR2 FQGNSA. Between the trimmed V and J ends, which lost 3 bases and 0 bases, there was a span of 13 bases. The CDR3 DNA sequence: TGTGCCAGCAGCTTGGGAGACAGGCTAAGCACAGATACGCAGTATTTT. It yields the protein CASSLGDRLSTDTQYF.

The V call is TRBV30, the J call TRBJ1-4; D is possibly TRBD1 (5 bases). Germline V lookup: CDR1 GTSNPN, CDR2 SVGIG (reference sequence). CDR3 length: 13 residues. V was cut by 8 bases and J by 0 bases, with 10 bases left in between. CDR3 loop: CALGGPTNEKLFF. CDR3 bases: TGTGCCCTGGGGGGTCCAACTAATGAAAAACTGTTTTTT. The full variable domain, with the rest looked up from reference TRBV30 and TRBJ1-4, is SQTIHQWPATLVQPVGSPLSLECTVEGTSNPNLYWYRQAAGRGLQLLFYSVGIGQISSEVPQNLSASRPQDRQFILSSKKLLLSDSGFYLCALGGPTNEKLFFGSGTQLSVL.

The gene calls are TRBV30 and TRBJ1-2; perhaps TRBD1 as D (6 bases). CDR3 length: 12 amino acids. Deletions cut 2 bases from V and 6 bases from J, with 10 bases between. Germline V gives CDR1 GTSNPN, CDR2 SVGIG (reference sequence). The CDR3 region has the DNA TGTGCCTGGAGTAGACAGGCGGATGGCTACACCTTC. Translated, it gives CAWSRQADGYTF.

This clone was observed a handful of times. This chain uses TRBV6-1 with TRBJ1-3; D possibly corresponds to TRBD1 (5 bases). V lost 6 bases to trimming and J lost 8 bases, with 17 bases between them. This CDR3 spans 14 amino acids. Germline loops: CDR1 MNHNS, CDR2 SASEGT. The CDR3 is CASRILTGADTIYF. DNA of the CDR3: TGTGCCAGCAGGATTCTTACAGGAGCAGACACCATATATTTT.

This clone was seen at least ten times. V usage is TRBV7-3 and J usage is TRBJ1-1; D gene uncertain. Between the trimmed V and J ends, which lost 6 bases and 0 bases, there was a span of 11 bases. The CDR3 spans 14 residues. Germline assignment: CDR1 SGHTA and CDR2 FQGTGA. CDR3 amino acids: CASSPGNLNTEAFF. Here the CDR3 DNA reads TGTGCCAGCAGTCCGGGCAATTTGAACACTGAAGCTTTCTTT.

This rearrangement joins TRBV14 to TRBJ2-1; the D call may be TRBD1 or TRBD2 (6 bases each). The CDR3 consists of 14 residues. Trimming cost V 2 bases and J 7 bases, with 12 bases left between them. The germline V gene has CDR1 SGHDN and CDR2 FVKESK. The CDR3, as DNA: TGTGCCAGCAGCCAATGGGGGGCGGCTAATGAGCAGTTCTTC. Encoded protein: CASSQWGAANEQFF.

This chain's CDR3 is CASSLLEAINTDTQYF. The CDR3 DNA follows: TGTGCCAGCAGTTTACTTGAGGCTATTAACACAGATACGCAGTATTTT. This chain joins TRBV28 and TRBJ2-3; D gene unclear. The CDR3 has 16 residues. V shed 2 bases and J shed 2 bases, with 14 bases lying between them. The germline V gene has CDR1 MDHEN and CDR2 SYDVKM. The entire variable domain, with the rest obtained from reference TRBV28 and TRBJ2-3, is as follows: DVKVTQSSRYLVKRTGEKVFLECVQDMDHENMFWYRQDPGLGLRLIYFSYDVKMKEKGDIPEGYSVSREKKERFSLILESASTNQTSMYLCASSLLEAINTDTQYFGPGTRLTVL.

The CDR3 region has the DNA TGCGCCAGCAGCTTGGAAGAGACCTACAATGAGCAGTTCTTC. It encodes CASSLEETYNEQFF. The rearrangement links TRBV5-1 to TRBJ2-1; the D is unclear. V lost 0 bases and J 2 bases, leaving 6 bases between the germline ends. The CDR3 totals 14 residues. The V gene's germline CDR1 is SGHRS and CDR2 YFSETQ.

V gene TRBV6-1 combines with J gene TRBJ1-1; possibly TRBD1 for D (5 bases). The CDR3 runs 14 residues. Germline CDR1 is MNHNS and CDR2 is SASEGT. The V end lost 7 bases, the J end lost 1 base, and 13 bases lay between the germline ends. Here the CDR3 DNA reads TGTGCCAGCACTCCACAGGAGGCGAACACTGAAGCTTTCTTT. It is translated as CASTPQEANTEAFF.

This clone was seen a single time. J is TRBJ1-2 and V is TRBV6-1; no clear D. The length of the CDR3 is 12 residues. The V end lost 2 bases, the J end lost 5 bases, and 6 bases lay between the germline ends. Germline V gene sequence: CDR1 MNHNS, CDR2 SASEGT. CDR3 sequence reads: CASSEQVYGYTF. The CDR3 DNA reads TGTGCCAGCAGTGAACAGGTGTATGGCTACACCTTC.

This CDR3 is CASSWGRQPSMNTEAFF. CDR3 coding DNA: TGCGCCAGCAGCTGGGGAAGACAGCCCTCCATGAACACTGAAGCTTTCTTT. V gene TRBV5-1 combines with J gene TRBJ1-1, with D possibly being TRBD1 (5 bases). This CDR3 has 17 amino acids. V was shortened by 3 bases and J by 0 bases, with 18 bases between the two germline ends. In germline, CDR1 is SGHRS, CDR2 YFSETQ.

V gene TRBV25-1 combines with J gene TRBJ2-3; possible D gene TRBD1, 6 bases. V dropped 6 bases and J dropped 2 bases, with 15 bases sitting between them. CDR1 is MGHDK and CDR2 is SYGVNS in the germline V gene. The CDR3 extends over 15 amino acids. CDR3 in amino acids: CASRTPGQPTDTQYF. The CDR3 DNA sequence: TGTGCCAGCAGAACGCCGGGACAACCCACAGATACGCAGTATTTT.

The sample holds one count of this clone. The chain has TRBV28 and TRBJ1-4; TRBD1 might be the D (6 bases). The germline gives CDR1 MDHEN, CDR2 SYDVKM. Trimming removed 8 bases at V and 5 bases at J, with 15 bases between. The CDR3 covers 14 residues. The chain's CDR3 is CASGRQVINEKLFF. The CDR3 DNA sequence: TGTGCCAGCGGTAGACAGGTGATAAATGAAAAACTGTTTTTT.

CDR3 in DNA: TGCAGCGCCCAGGGGGCGGGCAATCAGCCCCAGCATTTT. Translation gives CSAQGAGNQPQHF. J is TRBJ1-5 and V is TRBV29-1; TRBD1 aligns across 8 bases. This CDR3 spans 13 amino acids. CDR1 is SQVTM, CDR2 ANQGSEA, per germline. After removal of 7 bases from V and 2 bases from J, the junction contained 4 bases not matched to a gene.

The chain links TRBV6-1 to TRBJ2-5, with D possibly being TRBD2 (5 bases). This CDR3 has 11 amino acids. Trimming took 6 bases from V and 4 from J, leaving 6 bases between them. Germline V lookup: CDR1 MNHNS, CDR2 SASEGT. CDR3 DNA sequence: TGTGCCAGCAGGGACTTAGAGACCCAGTACTTC. This encodes CASRDLETQYF.

J is TRBJ2-7 and V is TRBV7-9; D is unresolved. The germline V and J ends were trimmed by 1 base and 0 bases, with 13 bases remaining between them. The CDR3 extends over 16 amino acids. Germline assignment: CDR1 SEHNR and CDR2 FQNEAQ (reference sequence). DNA for the CDR3: TGTGCCAGCAGCTTAGGTCGGTTGGGCGGCTCCTACGAGCAGTACTTC. The encoded protein is CASSLGRLGGSYEQYF. Using reference TRBV7-9 and TRBJ2-7 for the parts outside the CDR3, the full variable domain is DTGVSQNPRHKITKRGQNVTFRCDPISEHNRLYWYRQTLGQGPEFLTYFQNEAQLEKSRLLSDRFSAERPKGSFSTLEIQRTEQGDSAMYLCASSLGRLGGSYEQYFGPGTRLTVT.